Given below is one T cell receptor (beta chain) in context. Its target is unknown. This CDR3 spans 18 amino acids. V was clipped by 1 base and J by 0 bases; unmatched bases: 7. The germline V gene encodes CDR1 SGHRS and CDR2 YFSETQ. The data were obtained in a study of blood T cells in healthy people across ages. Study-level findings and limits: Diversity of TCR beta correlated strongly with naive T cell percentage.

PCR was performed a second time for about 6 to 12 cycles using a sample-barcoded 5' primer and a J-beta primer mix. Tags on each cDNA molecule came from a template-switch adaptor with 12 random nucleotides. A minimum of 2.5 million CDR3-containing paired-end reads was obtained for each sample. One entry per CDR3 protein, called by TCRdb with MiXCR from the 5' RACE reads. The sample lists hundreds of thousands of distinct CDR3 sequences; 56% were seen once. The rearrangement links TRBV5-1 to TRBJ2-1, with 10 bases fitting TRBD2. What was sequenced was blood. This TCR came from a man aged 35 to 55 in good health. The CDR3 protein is CASSLLGLAYGSYNEQFF. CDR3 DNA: TGCGCCAGCAGCTTGTTGGGACTAGCGTACGGCTCCTACAATGAGCAGTTCTTC.